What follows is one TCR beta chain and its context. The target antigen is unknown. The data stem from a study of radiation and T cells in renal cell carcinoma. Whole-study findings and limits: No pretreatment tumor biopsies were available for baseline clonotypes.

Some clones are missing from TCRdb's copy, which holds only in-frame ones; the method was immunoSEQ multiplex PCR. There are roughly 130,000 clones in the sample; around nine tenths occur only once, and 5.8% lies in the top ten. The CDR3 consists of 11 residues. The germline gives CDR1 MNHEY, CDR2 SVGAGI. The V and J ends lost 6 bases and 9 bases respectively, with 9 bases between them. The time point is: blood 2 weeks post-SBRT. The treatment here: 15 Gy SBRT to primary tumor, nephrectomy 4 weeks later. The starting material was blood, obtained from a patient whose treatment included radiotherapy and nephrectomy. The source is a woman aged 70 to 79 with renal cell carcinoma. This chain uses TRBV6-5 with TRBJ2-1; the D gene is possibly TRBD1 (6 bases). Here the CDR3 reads CASRQGSEQFF. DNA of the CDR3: TGTGCCAGCAGACAGGGTAGTGAGCAGTTCTTC.